The subject of this entry is one T cell receptor (beta chain). Its antigen is unknown. The data derive from a study of CD8+ T cells in alopecia areata. The study, taken as a whole, reports: Sequencing of scalp tissue also captures the resident alphabeta T cells of normal skin. TCR sharing was clearer in mice than between patients, perhaps partly owing to patient HLA diversity. Lesional scalp displayed greater clonality than normal scalp, most notably in alopecia totalis/universalis.

CD4+ cells of four or five patients were subjected to sorting into CD25+CD127- cells. Individuals with alopecia areata gave both lesional scalp punch biopsies and peripheral blood for collection. Following extraction, RNA underwent reverse transcription to cDNA, which served as the sequencing template. Sequenced by immunoSEQ multiplex PCR; TCRdb stores in-frame clones only, minus some. The sample shows 13,000 to 15,000 clones, roughly 58% of them seen only once. The germline gives CDR1 GTSNPN, CDR2 SVGIG (reference sequence). The ends lost 5 bases at V and 3 bases at J; junction bases unmatched: 7. CDR3 size: 14 residues.

This chain connects TRBV30 to TRBJ1-2, with 9 positions matching TRBD1. The source of this sequence is a human donor with alopecia areata. What was sequenced was CD4+ Tregs sorted from blood. In DNA, the CDR3 is TGTGCCTGGGTTACAGGGGGCTCGGACTATGGCTACACCTTC. Translation: CAWVTGGSDYGYTF.